Each of the 18 T cell receptor beta chains below was sequenced from the same sample in a study of metastatic and nonmetastatic thyroid tumors (dated by TCRdb to the early 2020s). Libraries were built with PCR. Sequencing instrument: Illumina HiSeq 4000. Starting from the raw public reads, TCRdb applied fastp trimming at Q25, assembled clones with MiXCR and retained in-frame beta chains. This sample gives fewer than 40,000 clones in total; roughly 36% of them show up just once. Roughly 22% of the sample lies in the top ten. No patient had received any treatment before thyroid surgery. The specimen sequenced was tumor tissue. The receptors originated from a female donor with papillary thyroid cancer or a benign thyroid nodule (not recorded which). Some clones in this sample may be carry-over from other donors' samples.

There are a few counts of this clone. This rearrangement joins TRBV19 to TRBJ2-1; the D gene is possibly TRBD2 (7 bases). V dropped 5 bases and J dropped 6 bases, with 17 bases sitting between them. This CDR3 spans 15 amino acids. Germline CDR1 and CDR2: LNHDA and SQIVND (reference sequence). Here the CDR3 DNA reads TGTGCCAGTAGTTTTTGGGCGGGGGCCCCCAATGAGCAGTTCTTC. Its protein is CASSFWAGAPNEQFF.

This chain connects TRBV9 to TRBJ2-1; D unclear. CDR1 and CDR2 from the germline V gene are SGDLS and YYNGEE. The CDR3 covers 13 residues. V lost 4 bases and J lost 9, with 14 bases in between. CDR3 amino acids: CASSPRLGREQFF. The CDR3 DNA reads as TGTGCCAGCAGCCCCCGGCTAGGTCGTGAGCAGTTCTTC.

V and J are TRBV27 and TRBJ2-7; 8 nucleotides line up with TRBD1. V gave up 7 bases and J gave up 3 bases; unmatched junction bases: 8. Germline V gene sequence: CDR1 MNHEY, CDR2 SMNVEV (reference sequence). This CDR3 comprises 14 residues. The CDR3 nucleotides are TGTGCCAGCACCGCGGCGGACAGGGACTACGAGCAGTACTTC. The encoded protein is CASTAADRDYEQYF.

The V call is TRBV6-1, the J call TRBJ1-2; D is undetermined. V lost 6 bases to trimming and J lost 4 bases, with 6 bases between them. Germline lookup yields CDR1 MNHNS and CDR2 SASEGT. The CDR3 sequence is 11 residues long. The CDR3 DNA reads TGTGCCAGCAGGGACTTCTATGGCTACACCTTC. The encoded protein is CASRDFYGYTF.

The chain links TRBV20-1 to TRBJ2-2; D not certain. V lost 5 bases to trimming and J lost 0 bases, with 7 bases between them. CDR1 DFQATT and CDR2 SNEGSKA come from the germline V gene (reference sequence). CDR3 length equals 13 residues. CDR3: CSAPSANTGELFF. In DNA form, the CDR3 reads TGCAGTGCTCCCTCAGCGAACACCGGGGAGCTGTTTTTT.

The chain carries TRBV30 and TRBJ2-7, with TRBD2 identical over 8 bases. This CDR3 is 17 amino acids long. Germline CDR1 and CDR2: GTSNPN and SVGIG (reference sequence). With V trimmed by 0 bases and J by 3 bases, 13 bases remained unmatched. DNA for the CDR3: TGTGCCTGGAGTGTACTCCGCGGGCGGGGGGCCCACTACGAGCAGTACTTC. This codes for CAWSVLRGRGAHYEQYF.

This clone appeared a few times. The genes are TRBV2 and TRBJ2-7; D is unresolved. The CDR3 has 12 residues. V dropped 7 bases and J dropped 3 bases, with 10 bases sitting between them. The germline V gene has CDR1 SNHLY and CDR2 FYNNEI. The CDR3 region is CASTRDNYEQYF. The DNA of the CDR3 is TGTGCCAGCACAAGGGATAACTACGAGCAGTACTTC.

V is TRBV6-2 or TRBV6-3 and J is TRBJ1-3; D might be TRBD1 (6 bases). The CDR3 contains 14 residues. Germline V gene data show CDR1 as MNHEY and CDR2 as SVGEGT. The ends were cut back, 4 bases at V and 4 bases at J, with 11 bases in the middle. CDR3 residues: CASSSGQSGNTIYF. The CDR3 coding sequence is TGTGCCAGCAGTTCCGGACAGTCGGGAAACACCATATATTTT.

The chain couples TRBV4-1 to TRBJ1-1; D ambiguous. The CDR3 sequence is 14 residues long. Trimming stripped 3 bases from V and 6 bases from J, with 14 bases between. Germline V gene lookup returns CDR1 MGHRA and CDR2 YSYEKL. The CDR3 is CASSHLGEGAEAFF. CDR3 nucleotides: TGCGCCAGCAGCCACCTAGGAGAGGGCGCTGAAGCTTTCTTT.

This clone showed up many times. The chain employs TRBV11-3 and TRBJ2-1; 9 bases match TRBD1. Germline-derived CDR1 and CDR2 are SGHNT and YENEEA. V lost 4 bases, J lost 5 bases, and 9 bases stayed unmatched. This CDR3 has 16 residues. For the CDR3, the DNA is TGTGCCAGCAGCTCCGGGACAGGGCAATTTAACAATGAGCAGTTCTTC. Translation gives CASSSGTGQFNNEQFF.

This sequence joins TRBV27 and TRBJ2-5; D gene uncertain. The CDR3 covers 10 residues. From germline, CDR1 is MNHEY and CDR2 SMNVEV (reference sequence). V was trimmed by 6 bases and J by 1 base, leaving 0 bases between them. In DNA, the CDR3 is TGTGCCAGCAGCCAAGAGACCCAGTACTTC. It translates to CASSQETQYF.

The V and J genes are TRBV19 and TRBJ1-2, with no clear D. The CDR3 is 13 amino acids. Germline V gives CDR1 LNHDA, CDR2 SQIVND (reference sequence). The V gene lost 4 bases and the J gene lost 2 bases, with 8 bases spanning the gap. In DNA form, the CDR3 reads TGTGCCAGTAGTACGAGTGGAAACTATGGCTACACCTTC. It is translated as CASSTSGNYGYTF.

Here the CDR3 DNA reads TGCAGTGCTAGGGCAAACCCTAACGAGCAGTACTTC. Amino acids: CSARANPNEQYF. The genes are TRBV20-1 and TRBJ2-7; D is undetermined. Germline CDR1 DFQATT, CDR2 SNEGSKA (reference sequence). The CDR3 is 12 amino acids. Deletions cut 3 bases from V and 5 bases from J, with 11 bases between.

There are a few counts of this clone. The rearrangement links TRBV5-1 to TRBJ1-2; a weak D match, TRBD1 (6 bases). The V end lost 0 bases, the J end lost 6 bases, and 12 bases lay between the germline ends. Germline V gene data show CDR1 as SGHRS and CDR2 as YFSETQ. The CDR3 totals 14 residues. CDR3 sequence (DNA): TGCGCCAGCAGCTTGGGTGGGGGGGCTCATGGCTACACCTTC. Its protein product is CASSLGGGAHGYTF.

This clone has at least ten counts. The chain recombines TRBV6-5 with TRBJ1-2; D gene unclear. The CDR3 is 15 residues long. CDR1 is MNHEY, CDR2 SVGAGI, per germline. Deletions cut 1 base from V and 8 bases from J, with 17 bases between. Here the CDR3 reads CASSYWRDFTDGYTF. Here the CDR3 DNA reads TGTGCCAGCAGTTACTGGAGGGATTTTACGGACGGCTACACCTTC.

In this sample, this clone turned up a few times. The gene calls are TRBV12-3 or TRBV12-4 and TRBJ1-6; tentatively, D is TRBD1 (6 bases). V lost 3 bases and J 9 bases, leaving 12 bases between the germline ends. CDR3 size: 14 residues. The CDR3 nucleotides read TGTGCCAGCAGTTTGCGTACAGGGCCTTCACCCCTCCACTTT. Translated, it gives CASSLRTGPSPLHF.

This clone is categorized as medium-sized. The V call is TRBV12-3 or TRBV12-4, the J call TRBJ1-6; 7 positions agree with TRBD1. J gave up 8 bases and V 6 bases, and 4 bases lay outside the gene matches. This CDR3 comprises 13 residues. CDR3 region: CASRYTGDSPLHF. For the CDR3, the DNA is TGTGCCAGCAGATATACAGGGGATTCACCCCTCCACTTT.

This chain joins TRBV7-3 and TRBJ2-7; D may be TRBD1 (5 bases). The V and J ends lost 3 bases and 0 bases respectively, with 12 bases between them. CDR1 and CDR2 from the germline V gene are SGHTA and FQGTGA. The CDR3 runs to 15 residues. CDR3 in amino acids: CASSLSTGSSYEQYF. The CDR3 DNA reads TGTGCCAGCAGCTTGTCCACAGGTAGCTCCTACGAGCAGTACTTC. The full variable domain, with the rest looked up from reference TRBV7-3 and TRBJ2-7, is GAGVSQTPSNKVTEKGKYVELRCDPISGHTALYWYRQSLGQGPEFLIYFQGTGAADDSGLPNDRFFAVRPEGSVSTLKIQRTERGDSAVYLCASSLSTGSSYEQYFGPGTRLTVT.